This passage covers 16 T cell receptor beta chains from one sample sequenced in a study of technical replicates of blood from a handful of donors. Sequenced by immunoSEQ multiplex PCR; TCRdb stores in-frame clones only, minus some. The data hold about 75,000 clones, with about nine tenths observed a single time. The material sequenced was T cells isolated from PBMCs. Source of these receptors: a human donor in good health. Some clones in this sample may be carry-over from other donors' samples.

This chain joins TRBV5-1 and TRBJ1-6; D uncertain. The germline gives CDR1 SGHRS, CDR2 YFSETQ. The CDR3 runs to 17 residues. The V end was cut by 0 bases, the J end by 5 bases, with 15 bases between. In DNA form, the CDR3 reads TGCGCCAGCAGCTTGGCAAAAACCCCGGGAAATAATTCACCCCTCCACTTT. It is translated as CASSLAKTPGNNSPLHF.

The V call is TRBV28, the J call TRBJ2-2; the match to TRBD2 covers 8 bases. CDR1 MDHEN and CDR2 SYDVKM come from the germline V gene. The V segment lost 10 bases and the J segment 0 bases; nucleotides outside the gene matches: 4. The CDR3 is made up of 14 amino acids. The DNA for the CDR3 is TGTGCCACCACACTAGCGGCGAACACCGGGGAGCTGTTTTTT. This codes for CATTLAANTGELFF.

The chain combines TRBV30 with TRBJ1-6; 11 nucleotides agree with TRBD1. CDR1 and CDR2 (germline): GTSNPN, SVGIG (reference sequence). With V trimmed by 1 base and J by 3 bases, 2 bases remained unmatched. The CDR3 sequence is 16 residues long. The CDR3: CAWSAGTGGYNSPLHF. In DNA form, the CDR3 reads TGTGCCTGGAGTGCCGGGACAGGGGGCTATAATTCACCCCTCCACTTT.

The gene calls are TRBV4-1 and TRBJ2-1, with 8 nucleotides matching TRBD2. Germline-derived CDR1 and CDR2 are MGHRA and YSYEKL. Trimming took 4 bases from V and 5 from J; bases not matched to a gene: 10. The CDR3 sequence is 16 residues long. The DNA of the CDR3 is TGCGCCAGCAGCCCGGGCCGCGGGAGGCGGGACAATGAGCAGTTCTTC. It codes for CASSPGRGRRDNEQFF.

The chain uses TRBV29-1 and TRBJ2-4, with D possibly matching TRBD2 (6 bases). CDR1 is SQVTM and CDR2 is ANQGSEA in the germline V gene. The CDR3 runs to 14 residues. The V end lost 7 bases, the J end lost 3 bases, and 16 bases lay between the germline ends. The CDR3 sequence: CSAREGLGKNIQYF. As DNA, the CDR3 is TGCAGCGCCCGCGAGGGACTTGGCAAAAACATTCAGTACTTC.

This chain connects TRBV4-3 to TRBJ2-1, with TRBD2 as a possible D gene (6 bases). This CDR3 spans 16 amino acids. Trimming removed 4 bases at V and 7 bases at J, with 20 bases between. Germline CDR1 and CDR2: LGHNA and YSLEER. CDR3 DNA: TGCGCCAGCAGCCTGTCAACGCGGAGGGGCCGGAATGAGCAGTTCTTC. As protein: CASSLSTRRGRNEQFF.

This chain joins TRBV4-1 and TRBJ2-7; TRBD1 matches 10 bases. There are 16 residues in the CDR3. Germline V lookup: CDR1 MGHRA, CDR2 YSYEKL. J lost 0 bases, V lost 1 base, and 3 bases had no gene match. As DNA, the CDR3 is TGCGCCAGCAGCCAAGGACAGGGGGCCAGCTCCTACGAGCAGTACTTC. It codes for CASSQGQGASSYEQYF.

V is TRBV7-2 and J is TRBJ1-1; no reliable D call. V gave up 2 bases and J gave up 0 bases, with 16 bases separating them. Germline lookup yields CDR1 SGHTA and CDR2 FQGNSA. The CDR3 sequence is 17 residues long. In DNA, the CDR3 is TGTGCCAGCAGCTTAAGGTATGGAGGCTACATGAACACTGAAGCTTTCTTT. Translation: CASSLRYGGYMNTEAFF.

The V and J genes are TRBV6-5 and TRBJ1-1; D not certain. The CDR3 extends over 12 amino acids. V was clipped by 8 bases and J by 1 base, with 8 bases between them. Germline CDR1 and CDR2: MNHEY and SVGAGI. CDR3 in amino acids: CASATANTEAFF. CDR3 DNA: TGTGCCAGCGCAACAGCGAACACTGAAGCTTTCTTT.

The rearrangement joins TRBV7-2 to TRBJ2-5, with 8 positions matching TRBD2. The V gene end was trimmed by 3 bases and the J gene end by 5 bases; junction bases not matched to a gene: 11. The CDR3 totals 16 residues. In germline, CDR1 is SGHTA, CDR2 FQGNSA. CDR3 sequence reads: CASSFPSGSPGETQYF. The CDR3 coding sequence is TGTGCCAGCAGCTTTCCCAGCGGGAGCCCCGGGGAGACCCAGTACTTC.

This clone turned up a few times. V is TRBV7-3 and J is TRBJ1-1; the D gene is possibly TRBD1 (5 bases). There are 13 residues in the CDR3. Germline V CDR1 and CDR2: SGHTA, FQGTGA. V dropped 5 bases and J dropped 5 bases, with 12 bases sitting between them. The CDR3 nucleotides are TGTGCCAGCAGCCTGACAGCCTTGACTGAAGCTTTCTTT. Amino acids: CASSLTALTEAFF.

This clone was seen a single time. The J gene is TRBJ2-3, the V gene TRBV6-1; 9 bases fit TRBD1. There are 14 residues in the CDR3. Trimming cost V 10 bases and J 1 base; bases outside gene matches: 6. In germline, CDR1 is MNHNS, CDR2 SASEGT. The CDR3 DNA reads as TGTGCCATGACCCGGGACAGGGGCACAGATACGCAGTATTTT. Its protein product is CAMTRDRGTDTQYF.

The chain employs TRBV6-5 and TRBJ2-6, with a possible D match to TRBD1 (5 bases). The CDR3 has 16 residues. Germline V CDR1 and CDR2: MNHEY, SVGAGI. V gave up 2 bases and J gave up 4 bases, with 12 bases separating them. Here the CDR3 reads CASSYGAARGANVLTF. In DNA, the CDR3 is TGTGCCAGCAGTTACGGGGCAGCGCGAGGGGCCAACGTCCTGACTTTC.

V and J are TRBV19 and TRBJ2-7; possibly TRBD2 for D (7 bases). This CDR3 contains 15 residues. V lost 2 bases to trimming and J lost 4 bases, with 15 bases between them. The V gene's germline CDR1 is LNHDA and CDR2 SQIVND (reference sequence). CDR3 residues: CASSISGGALYEQYF. The CDR3 region has the DNA TGTGCCAGTAGTATATCGGGGGGCGCCTTGTACGAGCAGTACTTC.

This sequence joins TRBV9 and TRBJ2-7, with TRBD2 matching over 7 bases. The CDR3 is 14 amino acids. With 6 bases clipped from V and 6 bases from J, the junction kept 12 bases outside the gene matches. Germline V gives CDR1 SGDLS, CDR2 YYNGEE. CDR3 in amino acids: CASTQLGEGGEQYF. CDR3 sequence (DNA): TGTGCCAGCACCCAATTGGGGGAGGGCGGCGAGCAGTACTTC.

This clone was recorded once. V gene TRBV5-4 combines with J gene TRBJ2-1, with 10 bases that match TRBD2. Losses at the gene ends were 5 bases for V and 2 bases for J; bases not matched to a gene: 10. CDR3 length equals 17 residues. Germline V gene sequence: CDR1 SGHNT, CDR2 YYREEE (reference sequence). The CDR3 nucleotides are TGTGCCAGCAGAGCTATAGCGGGAGGTGATCCCTACAATGAGCAGTTCTTC. Protein product: CASRAIAGGDPYNEQFF. The full variable domain, its missing parts supplied by reference TRBV5-4 and TRBJ2-1, is ETGVTQSPTHLIKTRGQQVTLRCSSQSGHNTVSWYQQALGQGPQFIFQYYREEENGRGNFPPRFSGLQFPNYSSELNVNALELDDSALYLCASRAIAGGDPYNEQFFGPGTRLTVL.